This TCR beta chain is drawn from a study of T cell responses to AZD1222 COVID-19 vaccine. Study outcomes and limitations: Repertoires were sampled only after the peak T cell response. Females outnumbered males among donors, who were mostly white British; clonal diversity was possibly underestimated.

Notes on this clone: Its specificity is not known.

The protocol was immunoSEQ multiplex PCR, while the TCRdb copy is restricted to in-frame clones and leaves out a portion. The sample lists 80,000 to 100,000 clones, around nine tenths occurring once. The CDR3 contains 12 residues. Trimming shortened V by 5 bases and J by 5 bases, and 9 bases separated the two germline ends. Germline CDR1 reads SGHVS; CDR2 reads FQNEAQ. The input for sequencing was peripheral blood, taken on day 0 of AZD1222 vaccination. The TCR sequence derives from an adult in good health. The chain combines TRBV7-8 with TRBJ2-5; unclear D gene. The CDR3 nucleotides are TGTGCCAGCAGCCACAATCTCGAGACCCAGTACTTC. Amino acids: CASSHNLETQYF.